This is a list of T cell receptor beta chains from one sample in a study of T cell clonotyping in hematopoietic cell transplantation. Here immunoSEQ multiplex PCR was the method, and the copy in TCRdb shows in-frame clones only, minus some. The sample lists 20,000 or so clones, roughly nine tenths occurring once. Sequenced here: peripheral blood mononuclear cells, sampled before stem cell transplant. The receptors were gathered from a man aged 18-30 years with biphenotypic leukemia. Some clones in this sample may be carry-over from other donors' samples. CDR3s include the opening cysteine and the closing phenylalanine or tryptophan. The D gene is left open where the match is weak. Clone size appears in some rows only: once, few, many, or a class for an expanded clone.

V: TRBV5-6; D: .; size: .; J: TRBJ1-1; DNA: TGTGCCAGCAGCCAAAGCCCCCTTGAAGCTTTCTTT; CDR3: CASSQSPLEAFF
V: TRBV10-3; D: .; size: .; J: TRBJ2-7; DNA: TGTGCCACCCAACCGGTGGACATCTCCTCCTACGAGCAGTACTTC; CDR3: CATQPVDISSYEQYF
V: TRBV11-3; D: .; size: once; J: TRBJ2-2; DNA: TGTGCCAGCAGCTTGACAGTTAACACCGGGGAGCTGTTTTTT; CDR3: CASSLTVNTGELFF
V: TRBV6-9; D: .; size: few; J: TRBJ1-5; DNA: TGTGCCCACAGGGATAGCAATCAGCCCCAGCATTTT; CDR3: CAHRDSNQPQHF
V: TRBV4-3; D: .; size: .; J: TRBJ1-1; DNA: TGCGCCAGCAGACATTGGCTAACGGGCTCCAACACTGAAGCTTTCTTT; CDR3: CASRHWLTGSNTEAFF
V: TRBV6-1; D: .; size: .; J: TRBJ2-3; DNA: TGTGCCCTTCAGGGGGGGGGAGACACAGATACGCAGTATTTT; CDR3: CALQGGGDTDTQYF
V: TRBV6-5; D: TRBD2; size: .; J: TRBJ2-1; DNA: TGTGCCAGCAGTTACTCGAGCCTAGCGGAGAGTCGAGAGCAGTTCTTC; CDR3: CASSYSSLAESREQFF
V: TRBV9; D: .; size: once; J: TRBJ1-1; DNA: TGTGCCAGCAGCGTGTCGGCAGGGGACCATAACACTGAAGCTTTCTTT; CDR3: CASSVSAGDHNTEAFF
V: TRBV9; D: .; size: .; J: TRBJ2-7; DNA: TGTGCCAGCAGCGTAGGTGATTTAGTTGGCGAGCAGTACTTC; CDR3: CASSVGDLVGEQYF
V: TRBV14; D: TRBD2; size: .; J: TRBJ2-5; DNA: TGTGCCAGCAGCCACGGACCCGGGACTAGCGGGAGATCGGAGACCCAGTACTTC; CDR3: CASSHGPGTSGRSETQYF
V: TRBV12-5; D: .; size: .; J: TRBJ1-2; DNA: TGTGCTAGTGGTTCAGGGGTAGGCGGCTACACCTTC; CDR3: CASGSGVGGYTF
V: TRBV5-4; D: .; size: .; J: TRBJ2-1; DNA: TGTGCCAGCAGCCTACGATCTAATGAGCAGTTCTTC; CDR3: CASSLRSNEQFF
V: TRBV7-2; D: TRBD1; size: few; J: TRBJ2-5; DNA: TGTGCCAGCAGAACAGGGGGCAGTAAGACCCAGTACTTC; CDR3: CASRTGGSKTQYF
V: TRBV5-1; D: .; size: .; J: TRBJ2-3; DNA: TGCGCCAGCAGCTTGGTGCGGGATATTAGCACAGATACGCAGTATTTT; CDR3: CASSLVRDISTDTQYF
V: TRBV11-2; D: .; size: .; J: TRBJ2-3; DNA: TGTGCCAGCAGCTTATGGCCGCCAGGGGAGAGCACAGATACGCAGTATTTT; CDR3: CASSLWPPGESTDTQYF
V: TRBV5-5; D: .; size: .; J: TRBJ1-1; DNA: TGTGCCAGCAGCACGACGGGGGCGACGATTTGGGACACTGAAGCTTTCTTT; CDR3: CASSTTGATIWDTEAFF
V: TRBV6-4; D: TRBD1; size: .; J: TRBJ2-2; DNA: TGTGCCAGCAGTGCCGGGACAGGGAACACCGGGGAGCTGTTTTTT; CDR3: CASSAGTGNTGELFF
V: TRBV7-2; D: TRBD1; size: .; J: TRBJ1-3; DNA: TGTGCCAGCCAACAGGGGCCGAGAAACACCATATATTTT; CDR3: CASQQGPRNTIYF
V: TRBV30; D: .; size: .; J: TRBJ1-4; DNA: TGTGCCTGCGGGGGTCCTAATGAAAAACTGTTTTTT; CDR3: CACGGPNEKLFF
V: TRBV11-3; D: TRBD1; size: .; J: TRBJ2-7; DNA: TGTGCCAGCAGCGCGGACAGGGGCTGGGACGAGCAGTACTTC; CDR3: CASSADRGWDEQYF
V: TRBV6-1; D: TRBD2; size: .; J: TRBJ2-5; DNA: TGTGCCAGCAGTGACATACCGGGACTAGCGGGTCCCGGGGCCCAGTACTTC; CDR3: CASSDIPGLAGPGAQYF
V: TRBV7-3; D: .; size: .; J: TRBJ1-2; DNA: TGTGCCAGCAGCGCTTACCCGGGAGACTATGGCTACACCTTC; CDR3: CASSAYPGDYGYTF
V: TRBV4-3; D: .; size: .; J: TRBJ2-1; DNA: TGCGCCAGCAGCCGCCAAGATGAGCAGTTCTTC; CDR3: CASSRQDEQFF
V: TRBV6-5; D: .; size: .; J: TRBJ2-1; DNA: TGTGCCAGCAGTTACTCGATCGGGGATGAGCAGTTCTTC; CDR3: CASSYSIGDEQFF
V: TRBV19; D: .; size: .; J: TRBJ2-1; DNA: TGTGCCAGTAGGAGTCCGGGATACAATGAGCAGTTCTTC; CDR3: CASRSPGYNEQFF
V: TRBV30; D: .; size: few; J: TRBJ1-3; DNA: TGTGCCTGGGACCCCACGGGCGGTGGAAACACCATATATTTT; CDR3: CAWDPTGGGNTIYF
V: TRBV19; D: .; size: .; J: TRBJ2-1; DNA: TGTGCCAGTAGTTTAGTAGGGGGAAACAATGAGCAGTTCTTC; CDR3: CASSLVGGNNEQFF
V: TRBV7-3; D: .; size: .; J: TRBJ1-1; DNA: TGTGCCAGCAGCTTACGGGGTCGTGACACTGAAGCTTTCTTT; CDR3: CASSLRGRDTEAFF
V: TRBV11-3; D: .; size: .; J: TRBJ1-1; DNA: TGTGCCAGCAGCTTGGGGGGACGGCAGGGAGCTTTCTTT; CDR3: CASSLGGRQGAFF
V: TRBV2; D: .; size: .; J: TRBJ1-1; DNA: TGTGCCAGCTTTCCTGATTTCATAGAAGCTTTCTTT; CDR3: CASFPDFIEAFF
V: TRBV9; D: .; size: .; J: TRBJ2-5; DNA: TGTGCCAGCAGCATTGAGCAGGGTTCCTGGGAGACCCAGTACTTC; CDR3: CASSIEQGSWETQYF
V: TRBV5-4; D: .; size: .; J: TRBJ1-1; DNA: TGTGCCAGCAGCGCAGTCCTTACAGGGAACACTGAAGCTTTCTTT; CDR3: CASSAVLTGNTEAFF
V: TRBV27; D: TRBD1; size: .; J: TRBJ1-2; DNA: TGTGCCAGCAGGGAGCAGGGGGCTAACTATGGCTACACCTTC; CDR3: CASREQGANYGYTF
V: TRBV6-1; D: TRBD1; size: .; J: TRBJ1-4; DNA: TGTGCCAGCAGGGAAACAGGGGTCATAGGTCCTAATGAAAAACTGTTTTTT; CDR3: CASRETGVIGPNEKLFF
V: TRBV7-9; D: .; size: .; J: TRBJ2-1; DNA: TGTGCCAGCAGCTTATGGCAGGGCGGGCAGCAGTTCTTC; CDR3: CASSLWQGGQQFF
V: TRBV6-5; D: .; size: .; J: TRBJ2-7; DNA: TGTGCCAGTTCGGACGTTAACGAGCAGTACTTC; CDR3: CASSDVNEQYF
V: TRBV7-3; D: .; size: .; J: TRBJ2-2; DNA: TGTGCCAGCAGCTCCGGCGACACTGCCACCGGGGAGCTGTTTTTT; CDR3: CASSSGDTATGELFF
V: TRBV14; D: .; size: .; J: TRBJ1-3; DNA: TGTGCCAGCAGCCTGCGTGGAAACACCATATATTTT; CDR3: CASSLRGNTIYF
V: TRBV6-1; D: .; size: .; J: TRBJ2-1; DNA: TGTGCCACCCTTAAGGGTGAGCAGTTCTTC; CDR3: CATLKGEQFF
V: TRBV19; D: TRBD1; size: .; J: TRBJ1-4; DNA: TGTGCCAGTAGTAGGGACAGGGGATGGGCTAATGAAAAACTGTTTTTT; CDR3: CASSRDRGWANEKLFF
V: TRBV29-1; D: .; size: .; J: TRBJ1-3; DNA: TGCAGCGTTGAGGAGGGTTCTGGAAACACCATATATTTT; CDR3: CSVEEGSGNTIYF
V: TRBV7-3; D: .; size: .; J: TRBJ2-3; DNA: TGTGCCAGCAGCTTAGATGGGGGAGGCACAGATACGCAGTATTTT; CDR3: CASSLDGGGTDTQYF
V: TRBV11-3; D: .; size: .; J: TRBJ2-7; DNA: TGTGCCAGCAGCTATTACACAGGGTCCTACGAGCAGTACTTC; CDR3: CASSYYTGSYEQYF
V: TRBV30; D: .; size: .; J: TRBJ1-1; DNA: TGTGCCTGGAGTGAGAGGACAGCCACTGAAGCTTTCTTT; CDR3: CAWSERTATEAFF
V: TRBV11-2; D: TRBD2; size: .; J: TRBJ2-2; DNA: TGTGCCAGCAGCCCAGTAGCGGGGGGCCTGACCGGGGAGCTGTTTTTT; CDR3: CASSPVAGGLTGELFF
V: TRBV29-1; D: .; size: .; J: TRBJ1-1; DNA: TGCATTTGCGAGGTCTCCATGAACACTGAAGCTTTCTTT; CDR3: CICEVSMNTEAFF
V: TRBV11-3; D: .; size: .; J: TRBJ2-1; DNA: TGTGCCAGCAGCTTAGATCACGGGGATGAGCAGTTCTTC; CDR3: CASSLDHGDEQFF
V: TRBV10-3; D: .; size: .; J: TRBJ1-4; DNA: TGTGCCATCAGCCCCGGGCAGAATAATGAAAAACTGTTTTTT; CDR3: CAISPGQNNEKLFF
V: TRBV29-1; D: .; size: .; J: TRBJ2-4; DNA: TGCAGTGCAGTCATAGCATCAAACATTCAGTACTTC; CDR3: CSAVIASNIQYF
V: TRBV4-1; D: TRBD2; size: .; J: TRBJ2-1; DNA: TGCGCCAGCAGCCAAGAGGGGAGCGGGAGGGCCGATGAGCAGTTCTTC; CDR3: CASSQEGSGRADEQFF
V: TRBV9; D: .; size: .; J: TRBJ2-1; DNA: TGTGCCAGCAGCGTAAGCCCGGTGGATGAGCAGTTCTTC; CDR3: CASSVSPVDEQFF
V: TRBV6-1; D: .; size: once; J: TRBJ2-5; DNA: TGTGCCAGCAGTGAAGGGGCAGGGGGGGTAGAGACCCAGTACTTC; CDR3: CASSEGAGGVETQYF
V: TRBV30; D: .; size: .; J: TRBJ1-5; DNA: TGTGCCTGGAGTGTACGCGGCAATCAGCCCCAGCATTTT; CDR3: CAWSVRGNQPQHF
V: TRBV7-2; D: .; size: .; J: TRBJ1-2; DNA: TGTGCCAGCATGCCACCCAGGGTTGTGGATGGCTACACCTTC; CDR3: CASMPPRVVDGYTF